These 23 T cell receptor beta chains were all obtained from the same sample, sequenced in a study of CD8 T cells in Susac syndrome. Reverse transcription of roughly 0.5 to 1 ug RNA was carried out with random hexamers. TCRdb used MiXCR to reprocess the immunoSEQ multiplex PCR reads, holding one entry per CDR3 protein. Altogether 73,000 or so distinct CDR3 sequences are present, about 95% being singletons, with the ten largest covering about 0.38%. The specimen sequenced was CD8+ T cells from PBMCs. The receptors stem from a human donor with multiple sclerosis.

This chain uses TRBV5-1 with TRBJ1-5, with 8 bases aligning to TRBD1. The CDR3 is 14 amino acids. With V trimmed by 3 bases and J by 5 bases, 4 bases remained unmatched. Per the germline V gene, CDR1 is SGHRS and CDR2 is YFSETQ. The CDR3 DNA reads TGCGCCAGCAGCTGGGCAGGGGGCGATCAGCCCCAGCATTTT. Protein: CASSWAGGDQPQHF.

J is TRBJ2-2 and V is TRBV6-2 or TRBV6-3; the D gene is possibly TRBD2 (7 bases). The CDR3 is made up of 17 amino acids. Per germline, CDR1 MNHEY and CDR2 SVGEGT. The V end was cut by 5 bases, the J end by 1 base, with 17 bases between. The DNA of the CDR3 is TGTGCCAGCAGTCCACAGACGGGGGGCATGAACACCGGGGAGCTGTTTTTT. This encodes CASSPQTGGMNTGELFF.

The chain is built from TRBV20-1 and TRBJ2-1; 10 nucleotides match TRBD2. V gave up 3 bases and J gave up 8 bases; unmatched junction bases: 13. The CDR3 totals 16 residues. Germline CDR1 reads DFQATT; CDR2 reads SNEGSKA (reference sequence). The CDR3 protein is CSASSSSGSGGDEQFF. In DNA form, the CDR3 reads TGCAGTGCTAGTTCGTCTAGCGGGAGTGGGGGGGATGAGCAGTTCTTC.

The chain has TRBV6-6 and TRBJ1-2; D is possibly TRBD1 (5 bases). CDR1 and CDR2 from the germline V gene are MNHNY and SVGAGI (reference sequence). The CDR3 has 11 amino acids. The V end lost 6 bases, the J end lost 6 bases, and 8 bases lay between the germline ends. CDR3 coding DNA: TGTGCCAGCAGGTCCAGGGATGGCTACACCTTC. This encodes CASRSRDGYTF.

The V call is TRBV5-1, the J call TRBJ2-7; D gene ambiguous. Trimming left V 4 bases short and J 4 bases short, with 9 bases between. This CDR3 has 12 amino acids. CDR1 and CDR2 from the germline V gene are SGHRS and YFSETQ. CDR3 sequence reads: CASSPVAYEQYF. The CDR3 coding sequence is TGCGCCAGCAGCCCGGTGGCATACGAGCAGTACTTC.

This sequence joins TRBV27 and TRBJ1-5; unclear D gene. The CDR3 is 15 amino acids. Trimming took off 2 bases at V and 2 bases at J, with 10 bases between the two ends. The V gene's germline CDR1 is MNHEY and CDR2 SMNVEV (reference sequence). The CDR3 here is CASSLSPYRNQPQHF. The CDR3, as DNA: TGTGCCAGCAGTTTAAGCCCGTACCGCAATCAGCCCCAGCATTTT.

This rearrangement joins TRBV5-1 to TRBJ2-7; TRBD1 matches at 9 bases. Germline V gene sequence: CDR1 SGHRS, CDR2 YFSETQ. The CDR3 covers 16 residues. V dropped 1 base and J dropped 2; count of bases not matched to a gene: 7. The CDR3 region is CASSLPGGQGPYEQYF. CDR3 nucleotide sequence: TGCGCCAGCAGCTTGCCCGGGGGACAGGGCCCCTACGAGCAGTACTTC.

This chain joins TRBV6-2 or TRBV6-3 and TRBJ2-7; D unresolved. Per the germline V gene, CDR1 is MNHEY and CDR2 is SVGEGT. The CDR3 contains 12 residues. Trimming removed 5 bases from V and 3 bases from J, with 8 bases in between. CDR3 bases: TGTGCCAGCAGTCGATTGGACTACGAGCAGTACTTC. Its translation: CASSRLDYEQYF.

The CDR3 sequence is CSVGTANTEAFF. The CDR3 region has the DNA TGCAGCGTTGGTACAGCGAACACTGAAGCTTTCTTT. V gene TRBV29-1 combines with J gene TRBJ1-1, with D uncertain. Per germline, CDR1 SQVTM and CDR2 ANQGSEA. The CDR3 consists of 12 residues. The V and J ends lost 4 bases and 1 base respectively, with 7 bases between them.

The CDR3 loop reads CASSTMQGLNQPQHF. The DNA of the CDR3 is TGTGCCAGCAGCACAATGCAGGGCCTCAATCAGCCCCAGCATTTT. The chain is built from TRBV7-9 and TRBJ1-5; D possibly corresponds to TRBD1 (5 bases). CDR3 size: 15 residues. Germline values: CDR1 SEHNR, CDR2 FQNEAQ (reference sequence). The ends were cut back, 5 bases at V and 3 bases at J, with 14 bases in the middle.

The chain combines TRBV20-1 with TRBJ2-1; TRBD1 matches 10 bases. V dropped 3 bases and J dropped 0; count of bases not matched to a gene: 2. CDR3 length equals 15 residues. Germline V CDR1 and CDR2: DFQATT, SNEGSKA (reference sequence). The CDR3 DNA is TGCAGTGCTAGGGGACAGGGGATCTCCTACAATGAGCAGTTCTTC. It encodes CSARGQGISYNEQFF.

This chain joins TRBV9 and TRBJ2-3, with TRBD2 identical over 9 bases. This CDR3 region has 16 residues. After removal of 4 bases from V and 4 bases from J, the junction contained 10 bases not matched to a gene. Per germline, CDR1 SGDLS and CDR2 YYNGEE. The CDR3 spells CASSPIIAGVADTQYF. Here the CDR3 DNA reads TGTGCCAGCAGCCCTATTATAGCGGGGGTGGCAGATACGCAGTATTTT.

The chain employs TRBV12-3 or TRBV12-4 and TRBJ1-5, with 9 bases that match TRBD1. The length of the CDR3 is 16 residues. V trimming: 5 bases; J trimming: 1 base; junction bases outside the gene matches: 6. The CDR3: CASSGGQGRSNQPQHF. Here the CDR3 DNA reads TGTGCCAGCAGTGGAGGACAGGGGAGGAGCAATCAGCCCCAGCATTTT.

The J gene is TRBJ2-7, the V gene TRBV3-1; D is unclear. Trimming pared 0 bases from V and 7 bases from J, leaving 10 bases between. Germline V gene lookup returns CDR1 LGHDT and CDR2 YNNKEL (reference sequence). The CDR3 totals 13 residues. The CDR3 DNA follows: TGTGCCAGCAGCCAAGAATTTCCGAAAGAGCAGTACTTC. Its translation is CASSQEFPKEQYF.

The J gene is TRBJ2-1, the V gene TRBV15; 9 bases align to TRBD2. This CDR3 is 15 amino acids long. From germline, CDR1 is LNHNV and CDR2 YYDKDF (reference sequence). The DNA for the CDR3 is TGTGCAACCGAGAGGGCGGGAGGGATGTACAATGAGCAGTTCTTC. This encodes CATERAGGMYNEQFF. The full variable domain, in which reference TRBV15 and TRBJ2-1 provide the parts outside the CDR3, is DAMVIQNPRYQVTQFGKPVTLSCSQTLNHNVMYWYQQKSSQAPKLLFHYYDKDFNNEADTPDNFQSRRPNTSFCFLDIRSPGLGDTAMYLCATERAGGMYNEQFFGPGTRLTVL.

The V gene is TRBV4-1, the J gene TRBJ1-1; D call uncertain. CDR3 size: 15 residues. Per the germline V gene, CDR1 is MGHRA and CDR2 is YSYEKL. V was shortened by 0 bases and J by 5 bases, with 13 bases between the two germline ends. The CDR3 DNA reads TGCGCCAGCAGCCAAGATCGAACCTCGGGGACTGAAGCTTTCTTT. Translated, it gives CASSQDRTSGTEAFF.

The V gene is TRBV29-1, the J gene TRBJ1-3; no clear D. Between the trimmed V and J ends, which lost 5 bases and 0 bases, there was a span of 8 bases. CDR1 is SQVTM and CDR2 is ANQGSEA in the germline V gene. The CDR3 runs to 13 residues. The CDR3, as DNA: TGCAGCGTTTGGGATGGCTCTGGAAACACCATATATTTT. Its translation: CSVWDGSGNTIYF.

This chain uses TRBV7-4 with TRBJ2-3; the D is unclear. Germline CDR1 reads SGHVT; CDR2 reads SQSDAQ. The V gene lost 4 bases and the J gene lost 8 bases, with 28 bases spanning the gap. The CDR3 totals 18 residues. Written as DNA, the CDR3 is TGTGCCAGCAGCTCAAAACGACTCTTACCTGATCCGAGCGCTACGCAGTATTTT. It codes for CASSSKRLLPDPSATQYF.

This sequence joins TRBV7-9 and TRBJ2-6; D possibly corresponds to TRBD1 (6 bases). V shed 5 bases and J shed 2 bases, with 13 bases lying between them. Germline values: CDR1 SEHNR, CDR2 FQNEAQ (reference sequence). The CDR3 extends over 16 amino acids. The CDR3 here is CASSHDEGAGANVLTF. The CDR3 DNA sequence: TGTGCCAGCAGCCACGACGAGGGGGCTGGGGCCAACGTCCTGACTTTC.

This chain uses TRBV6-5 with TRBJ2-1; 7 bases are a match to TRBD1. The CDR3 has 13 amino acids. Germline lookup yields CDR1 MNHEY and CDR2 SVGAGI. Trimming removed 2 bases from V and 5 bases from J; junction bases left unmatched: 0. This chain's CDR3 is CASSYGTDNEQFF. CDR3 DNA sequence: TGTGCCAGCAGTTACGGGACAGACAATGAGCAGTTCTTC.

The CDR3 here is CASSSPGAGAEAFF. The CDR3 DNA reads as TGTGCCAGCAGCTCCCCAGGGGCAGGCGCTGAAGCTTTCTTT. The chain combines TRBV13 with TRBJ1-1, with a possible D match to TRBD1 (6 bases). Germline V lookup: CDR1 PRHDT, CDR2 FYEKMQ (reference sequence). This CDR3 comprises 14 residues. The V end was cut by 4 bases, the J end by 6 bases, with 15 bases between.

CDR3: CASDRYGPNEQFF. In DNA, the CDR3 is TGTGCCAGCGACAGGTACGGTCCTAATGAGCAGTTCTTC. The chain is built from TRBV2 and TRBJ2-1; a weak D match, TRBD1 (6 bases). Trimming pared 8 bases from V and 7 bases from J, leaving 15 bases between. This CDR3 spans 13 amino acids. Germline V gene lookup returns CDR1 SNHLY and CDR2 FYNNEI.

This chain connects TRBV7-9 to TRBJ1-3, with D possibly TRBD1 on 5 matching bases. CDR1 and CDR2 (germline): SEHNR, FQNEAQ (reference sequence). V was cut by 5 bases and J by 0 bases, with 8 bases left in between. The CDR3 contains 14 residues. The CDR3 DNA is TGTGCCAGCAGCCCCAGGGACTCTGGAAACACCATATATTTT. Its translation is CASSPRDSGNTIYF.